This paragraph covers one TCR beta chain sequence. The specificity of this receptor is unknown. The record has no base qualities; no much larger clone is one base away. The sample comes from a study of Ad26.COV2.S vaccination and SARS-CoV-2 variants listed by TCRdb under 2021. For the study in its entirety: Vaccine-arm donors came from COV1001, a multicentre, randomized, double-blind, placebo-controlled phase I-IIa trial of Ad26.COV2.S in healthy adults. Ad26.COV2.S was administered intramuscularly at a dose of 5x10^10 or 1x10^11 viral particles, either as one shot or as two shots given 56 days apart. TCRbeta repertoire sequencing was used to assess the specificity and breadth of SARS-CoV-2-reactive T cell receptors after Ad26.COV2.S vaccination. A total of some 30 samples were included in the TCR-sequenced set, comprising some 20 Ad26.COV2.S vaccine recipients, 5 placebo recipients and 8 SARS-CoV-2 convalescent individuals. Trial participants were randomized into five groups of five, in which low-dose or high-dose Ad26.COV2.S was given once or twice, or placebo was given on both occasions. Throughout the experiments and outcome assessment, investigators stayed blinded to trial group allocation. What the study reported, not specific to this receptor: Vaccine and placebo recipients had similar non-spike TCR breadth, a finding consistent with the vaccine containing only spike. The authors noted that total T cell responses may have been underestimated by the TCR breadth and depth analyses. The study lacked the statistical power to compare responses across vaccine doses or regimens. After vaccination, spike-specific CD8+ and CD4+ T cell responses were reported to show substantial breadth. Spike-specific TCR breadth was higher in Ad26.COV2.S recipients than in placebo recipients (P = 0.0014).

The treatment or condition label, read with the paper, signifies: about 20 received Ad26.COV2.S at low or high dose, single or two shots; roughly 5 received placebo; per-sample allocation not given. Repertoires of vaccine and placebo recipients were sequenced from samples taken on day 63 after the first injection. Cohort 1b enrolled around 24 adults aged 18-55 years at a single site in Boston, USA, between 29 July and 7 August 2020. As a vaccine, Ad26.COV2.S was a replication-incompetent adenovirus type 26 vector that expressed a prefusion-stabilized SARS-CoV-2 spike protein derived from the original Wuhan strain. TCRbeta CDR3 regions were sequenced with the immunoSEQ Assay. After extraction, genomic DNA underwent amplification by bias-controlled multiplex PCR, followed by high-throughput sequencing. From the authors' description of their analysis: To quantify the absolute abundance of every unique TCRbeta CDR3 region, sequences were collapsed and filtered. T cell fraction was estimated by normalization of TCRbeta template counts to usable DNA, with usable DNA being measured through amplification of reference genes present in all nucleated cells. Repertoire TCRs were annotated as SARS-CoV-2-specific when V gene, CDR3 amino acid sequence and J gene were exactly matched to a known reactive TCR set. The reference SARS-CoV-2 TCR set was derived from MIRA and filtered for enrichment in COVID-19-positive ImmuneCODE repertoires, a step that removed public or cross-reactive TCRs. Drawing on the MIRA antigens, annotated TCRs were analysed further at the level of specific ORF or position within ORF. Depth was the summed frequency of annotated unique rearrangements, while breadth was defined as annotated unique rearrangements over total unique productive rearrangements. Two-sided Wilcoxon rank-sum tests were used to compare TCR breadth between groups. The immuneACCESS repertoire file appears here via TCRdb, limited to in-frame rearrangements. These files lack a portion of the clones; in checked studies, under half of the deficit traces to unresolved V genes, and the cause of the others is not known. The V and J calls and the clone size are those of that table, but D and trimming were determined from the DNA. This sample gives about 410,000 clones in total; 70% to 90% of them show up just once. The ten biggest clones cover around 1.9% of the sample.

This receptor was obtained from a person between 18 and 65 years old who received the Ad26.COV2.S COVID-19 vaccine or a placebo. This specimen consisted of peripheral blood, obtained in a trial of Ad26.COV2.S vaccine versus placebo.

Here is the DNA: TGTGCCAGCAGCTCTCCCGGGATGGGGAACACTGAAGCTTTCTTT. Translated, this is CASSSPGMGNTEAFF. The chain joins TRBV5-6 to TRBJ1-1; the D segment cannot be called with confidence. From a lookup of the germline V gene, CDR1 and CDR2 are SGHDT and YYEEEE. Taken from cysteine to phenylalanine, the CDR3 has 15 residues. CDR3 DNA only is kept here, 45 bases in frame from base 1. V gives up 3 bases and J gives up 1 base, and the segment between their germline ends measures 13 bases.